Shown below are 10 T cell receptor beta chains from a single sample sequenced in a study of beta chain features in type 1 diabetes (dated by TCRdb to 2017 to 2018). Library method: the immunoSEQ multiplex PCR assay. The entire amount of isolated RNA was reverse transcribed using the High Capacity cDNA Reverse Transcription Kit, so the sequenced TCRB transcripts were expressed ones. TCRdb limited this immuneACCESS table to in-frame rearrangements with V and J called. A share of clones is missing; checked studies link under half to unresolved V genes, and the rest is unexplained. The sample profile shows 970,000 or so clones; 15% to 20% of them were found once. The ten largest make up about 0.02% of the sample. The material sequenced was naive CD4+ T cells from blood. Per the publication, the cell subset or site label means: true naive CD4+ T cells. These receptors originate from a young woman in good health.

V gene TRBV9 combines with J gene TRBJ2-3; 10 bases align to TRBD2. This CDR3 region has 14 residues. The V segment lost 4 bases and the J segment 7 bases; nucleotides outside the gene matches: 6. Looked up from germline, CDR1 is SGDLS and CDR2 is YYNGEE. The CDR3 here is CASSPWTSGNTQYF. The CDR3 DNA is TGTGCCAGCAGCCCTTGGACTAGCGGAAATACGCAGTATTTT.

This clone has only a few counts. This chain uses TRBV25-1 with TRBJ2-2, with TRBD2 matching 7 bases. The CDR3 is 15 amino acids. The trim removed 8 bases at V and 4 bases at J, leaving 10 bases unmatched. Germline V gene lookup returns CDR1 MGHDK and CDR2 SYGVNS. CDR3 DNA: TGTGCCAGCCGTCTTACATCGGGGGGCACCGGGGAGCTGTTTTTT. This gives the protein CASRLTSGGTGELFF. The full variable domain, completed using reference TRBV25-1 and TRBJ2-2, is EADIYQTPRYLVIGTGKKITLECSQTMGHDKMYWYQQDPGMELHLIHYSYGVNSTEKGDLSSESTVSRIRTEHFPLTLESARPSHTSQYLCASRLTSGGTGELFFGEGSRLTVL.

With regard to this clone: The same CDR3 arises from other DNA sequences in this sample as well. The V gene is TRBV10-3, the J gene TRBJ2-2; TRBD2 matches 8 bases. The CDR3 length is 14 residues. Per the germline V gene, CDR1 is ENHRY and CDR2 is SYGVKD. V was pared by 8 bases and J by 4 bases, with 6 bases of the junction left unmatched. The CDR3 here is CAISGAGGTGELFF. The CDR3 nucleotides are TGTGCCATCTCGGGGGCGGGAGGCACCGGGGAGCTGTTTTTT.

This clone has a handful of counts. The genes are TRBV4-2 and TRBJ2-7; D is possibly TRBD1 or TRBD2 (5 bases each). Trimming pared 3 bases from V and 3 bases from J, leaving 12 bases between. This CDR3 contains 14 residues. From germline, CDR1 is LGHNA and CDR2 YNFKEQ. The CDR3 bases are TGTGCCAGCAGCCAGGGACGGGCTCTCTACGAGCAGTACTTC. This gives the protein CASSQGRALYEQYF.

The genes are TRBV6-1 and TRBJ2-5; a possible D gene is TRBD1 (6 bases). With 2 bases removed from V and 5 bases from J, the gap between germline ends came to 15 bases. Germline values: CDR1 MNHNS, CDR2 SASEGT. The CDR3 contains 15 residues. The CDR3 here is CASSEKGQGWETQYF. CDR3 DNA sequence: TGTGCCAGCAGTGAAAAAGGGCAGGGGTGGGAGACCCAGTACTTC.

V and J are TRBV29-1 and TRBJ1-1; D possibly corresponds to TRBD1 (6 bases). V gave up 7 bases and J gave up 0 bases, with 12 bases separating them. Looked up from germline, CDR1 is SQVTM and CDR2 is ANQGSEA. This CDR3 spans 13 amino acids. This CDR3 reads CSAWTEMNTEAFF. CDR3 DNA: TGCAGCGCCTGGACAGAGATGAACACTGAAGCTTTCTTT.

This clone has just a few counts. The chain carries TRBV4-3 and TRBJ2-1; D remains ambiguous. Trimming removed 0 bases at V and 2 bases at J, with 11 bases between. The CDR3 length is 16 residues. Germline CDR1 reads LGHNA; CDR2 reads YSLEER. CDR3 coding DNA: TGCGCCAGCAGCCAAGATGTCTATAAACCCTACAATGAGCAGTTCTTC. This codes for CASSQDVYKPYNEQFF.

This clone turned up a few times. The rearrangement joins TRBV7-2 to TRBJ1-3; TRBD1 matches at 7 bases. The CDR3 contains 16 residues. Germline V lookup: CDR1 SGHTA, CDR2 FQGNSA. J gave up 4 bases and V 5 bases, and 11 bases lay outside the gene matches. CDR3 DNA: TGTGCCAGCAGCCCAGGGGGGATCTACATCGGAAACACCATATATTTT. This sequence encodes CASSPGGIYIGNTIYF.

The chain uses TRBV4-3 and TRBJ2-1; 9 bases fit TRBD2. CDR1 LGHNA and CDR2 YSLEER come from the germline V gene. Unmatched junction bases numbered 6, after V lost 0 bases and J lost 6 bases. This CDR3 spans 16 amino acids. The CDR3 reads CASSQDYGGRANEQFF. Written as DNA, the CDR3 is TGCGCCAGCAGCCAAGATTACGGCGGGAGGGCCAATGAGCAGTTCTTC.

The chain joins TRBV7-2 to TRBJ1-5; D is uncertain. The V end lost 1 base, the J end lost 5 bases, and 18 bases lay between the germline ends. The CDR3 loop spans 17 amino acids. CDR1 SGHTA and CDR2 FQGNSA come from the germline V gene. The CDR3 DNA is TGTGCCAGCAGCTTAGGGTCTCTGAGGGATTCTGATCAGCCCCAGCATTTT. As protein: CASSLGSLRDSDQPQHF.